This TCR beta chain stems from a study of blood T cells in healthy people across ages. A second PCR of 7 to 11 cycles used a sample-barcoded 5' primer and a J-beta primer mix. Each CDR3 protein is one row after TCRdb ran MiXCR on the 5' RACE reads. The sample has approximately 1.5 million distinct CDR3 sequences; about 31% are singletons. Deletions cut 5 bases from V and 1 base from J, with 11 bases between. Germline-derived CDR1 and CDR2 are SNHLY and FYNNEI. The CDR3 is 14 residues long. The material sequenced was blood. The TCR originated in a woman in her twenties or thirties in good health. This sequence joins TRBV2 and TRBJ1-2, with D hard to call. In DNA form, the CDR3 reads TGTGCCAGCAGTATCAGAGGGAGTAACTATGGCTACACCTTC. Translated: CASSIRGSNYGYTF.